Listed below are T cell receptor beta chains from one sample, sequenced in a study of cytomegalovirus exposure and HLA in healthy donors. The data were produced by immunoSEQ multiplex PCR, yet TCRdb's version contains in-frame clones alone and is incomplete. In the table there are under 400,000 clones, 70% to 90% of which are singletons. Input material: PBMCs. These receptors originate from a woman aged 18-35 years in good health and CMV-seronegative. The CDR3 runs from the conserved cysteine through the conserved F or W. The order of the fields is D gene, CDR3 length, clone size, J gene, V gene, CDR3 DNA, CDR3 protein. The D gene is left open where the match is weak. Some rows mark clone size as missing; the rest say once, few, many or name a class of expanded clone.

>TRBD1|17|.|TRBJ1-4|TRBV28
TGTGCCAGCAGTCCCCCGAGGAGGGGGCAGACTAATGAAAAACTGTTTTTT
CASSPPRRGQTNEKLFF
>TRBD1|16|.|TRBJ1-2|TRBV7-9
TGTGCCAGCAGCTTAGCCGGGACAGGGGTTATAGATGGCTACACCTTC
CASSLAGTGVIDGYTF
>.|13|.|TRBJ2-5|TRBV19
TGTGCCAGTAGTATAGGTGGGGCCGGGACCCAGTACTTC
CASSIGGAGTQYF
>.|17|.|TRBJ1-5|TRBV23-1
TGCGCCAGCAGTCATTACGGCGGGTTATATAGCAATCAGCCCCAGCATTTT
CASSHYGGLYSNQPQHF
>TRBD1|13|.|TRBJ2-3|TRBV5-4
TGTGCCAGCAGCTTGACAGGGGAAGATACGCAGTATTTT
CASSLTGEDTQYF
>TRBD2|17|once|TRBJ2-7|TRBV7-8
TGTGCCAGCACCGATAGCGGGCGGGGATTTCCCTCCTACGAGCAGTACTTC
CASTDSGRGFPSYEQYF
>.|15|.|TRBJ2-1|TRBV6-5
TGTGCCAGCAGTTACTATGGGAAGGAGGGCAATGAGCAGTTCTTC
CASSYYGKEGNEQFF
>.|16|.|TRBJ1-6|TRBV11-2
TGTGCCAGCAGCTTAGTGAGGACAGTCCCAATTTCACCCCTCCACTTT
CASSLVRTVPISPLHF
>.|13|few|TRBJ2-7|TRBV27
TGTGCCAGCAGTACCAGGGTTACCTACGAGCAGTACTTC
CASSTRVTYEQYF
>TRBD1|14|few|TRBJ2-7|TRBV6-1
TGTGCCAGCAGTACAACAGGGGGCCCCTACGAGCAGTACTTC
CASSTTGGPYEQYF
>.|15|.|TRBJ1-3|TRBV5-1
TGCGCCAGCAGCCTTACTGGGAGCTCTGGAAACACCATATATTTT
CASSLTGSSGNTIYF
>TRBD2|14|.|TRBJ2-3|TRBV7-3
TGTGCCAGCAGCCCCGGACTAGCATCAGATACGCAGTATTTT
CASSPGLASDTQYF
>.|12|.|TRBJ2-7|TRBV10-1
TGCGCCAGCAGTGGCCGAGACTACGAGCAGTACTTC
CASSGRDYEQYF
>.|14|.|TRBJ2-6|TRBV5-1
TGCGCCAGCAGCTTAGAGACTGGGGCCAACGTCCTGACTTTC
CASSLETGANVLTF
>.|16|.|TRBJ2-7|TRBV6-5
TGTGCCAGCAGTTACTCATTAACAGCCACTTCCTACGAGCAGTACTTC
CASSYSLTATSYEQYF
>TRBD1|14|once|TRBJ1-1|TRBV29-1
TGCAGCGTTGTAGGACAGGGTGGGAACACTGAAGCTTTCTTT
CSVVGQGGNTEAFF
>.|16|.|TRBJ2-3|TRBV28
TGTGCCAGCAGTTTATTAGCGACTAACCTAACAGATACGCAGTATTTT
CASSLLATNLTDTQYF
>.|11|.|TRBJ1-4|TRBV27
TGTGCCAGCGGAGTTAATGAAAAACTGTTTTTT
CASGVNEKLFF
>TRBD1|13|.|TRBJ1-3|TRBV5-1
TGCGCCAGCAGGGGGACAGCTGGAAACACCATATATTTT
CASRGTAGNTIYF
>.|14|.|TRBJ2-2|TRBV19
TGTGCCAGTAGTAACTTCGGGAACACCGGGGAGCTGTTTTTT
CASSNFGNTGELFF
>TRBD1|16|.|TRBJ2-1|TRBV2
TGTGCCAGCACCGCTATGACAGGGCAGCGCCTCAATGAGCAGTTCTTC
CASTAMTGQRLNEQFF
>TRBD2|12|.|TRBJ2-2|TRBV7-9
TGTGCCAGCAGCGGGAGGGGCGGGGAGCTGTTTTTT
CASSGRGGELFF
>.|14|.|TRBJ1-2|TRBV7-2
TGTGCCAGCAGCCCAGGCGGGTTTAACTATGGCTACACCTTC
CASSPGGFNYGYTF
>TRBD1|14|.|TRBJ2-5|TRBV7-9
TGTGCCAGCAGCTTAACGGGACAGGTGGAGACCCAGTACTTC
CASSLTGQVETQYF
>TRBD2|15|.|TRBJ2-7|TRBV4-1
TGCGCCAGCAGCCGGGGACTAGCGGGGCGCTACGAGCAGTACTTC
CASSRGLAGRYEQYF
>TRBD2|14|.|TRBJ2-1|TRBV7-9
TGTGCCAGCAGCTTAGTCCGGGACTATTATGAGCAGTTCTTC
CASSLVRDYYEQFF
>.|18|.|TRBJ1-6|TRBV4-1
TGCGCCAGCAGCCAAGCTCCCCGGGTTTACAACTATAATTCACCCCTCCACTTT
CASSQAPRVYNYNSPLHF
>.|14|once|TRBJ2-4|TRBV27
TGTGCCAGCAGTTCCCCCATGGCCAAAAACATTCAGTACTTC
CASSSPMAKNIQYF
>TRBD1|16|.|TRBJ2-2|TRBV5-1
TGCGCCAGCAGCGGAGGGGACAGGGAAAACACCGGGGAGCTGTTTTTT
CASSGGDRENTGELFF
>.|16|.|TRBJ2-2|TRBV6-4
TGTGCCAGCAGTGACTCGAGTCGGGGATACACCGGGGAGCTGTTTTTT
CASSDSSRGYTGELFF
>TRBD2|17|.|TRBJ2-5|TRBV5-4
TGTGCCAGCAGCCCCGGGACTAGCGGGGGAAACCGGGAGACCCAGTACTTC
CASSPGTSGGNRETQYF
>.|13|.|TRBJ1-1|TRBV18
TGTGCCAGCTCACCACCCCCAGGGGCTGAAGCTTTCTTT
CASSPPPGAEAFF
>TRBD2|16|.|TRBJ2-7|TRBV4-2
TGTGCCAGCAGCCAAGTTCGGAGCGGGGGATCCTACGAGCAGTACTTC
CASSQVRSGGSYEQYF